This TCR beta chain appears in the sequencing data of a study of identical twins. Whole-study findings and limits: Analyses of zero insertions could, in part, be confounded by invariant MAIT and iNKT cells. Insertions ran lower in abundant cord blood beta clonotypes, though not in memory repertoires.

The CDR3 length is 13 residues. Trimming removed 5 bases at V and 0 bases at J, with 7 bases between. Per germline, CDR1 ENHRY and CDR2 SYGVKD. As for this clonotype: Its antigen remains unidentified.

TCRdb itself ran the 5' RACE reads through MiXCR, one entry per CDR3 protein. In the table there are 400,000 to 600,000 distinct CDR3 sequences, around 20% of which are singletons. These records were also assigned to another study, of yellow fever vaccine responses in identical twins. That paper states: Twin vaccine T cell responses reportedly seemed partly convergent, partly personalized.

V is TRBV10-3 and J is TRBJ2-5; D may be TRBD2 (5 bases). Material: CD4+ T cells sorted from blood. The receptor comes from a woman younger than 35 in good health. CDR3 in DNA: TGTGCCATCAGTACGGGATACCAAGAGACCCAGTACTTC. Amino acid sequence: CAISTGYQETQYF.